This TCR beta chain was sequenced for a study of CD8 T cells in ankylosing spondylitis. Study-level results: Clones tied to disease were said to be significantly enriched in matched ankylosing spondylitis synovial fluid. Disease-linked clones proved CD8+ and comparatively uncommon in peripheral blood. A number of the motif variants had already been described in reactive arthritis synovial fluid and blood. Blood of patients with ankylosing spondylitis appeared to be characterized by a TCR beta motif of seven or eight highly homologous variants.

The V segment lost 5 bases and the J segment 1 base; nucleotides outside the gene matches: 7. Germline V lookup: CDR1 DFQATT, CDR2 SNEGSKA (reference sequence). CDR3 length: 15 residues. In making TCR beta libraries, quantitative 5'-RACE with molecular barcodes was used. A single record per CDR3 protein comes from TCRdb applying MiXCR to the 5' RACE reads. Of approximately 540,000 distinct CDR3 sequences listed, roughly 13% were seen once; the top ten hold around 7%. Points on this clonotype: Its antigen is unidentified.

The chain joins TRBV20-1 to TRBJ2-3, with TRBD1 matching over 9 bases. The receptor's source is a male donor with ankylosing spondylitis. Sequencing was performed on blood, either unsorted or a sorted T cell fraction (not recorded which). In DNA form, the CDR3 reads TGCAGTGCTTCGGCCGGGACAGGGCGCACAGATACGCAGTATTTT. Protein: CSASAGTGRTDTQYF.